The rows below give T cell receptor beta chains drawn from one sample of a study of shared clonotypes between healthy human individuals. Assay: immunoSEQ multiplex PCR; the TCRdb copy retains only in-frame clones and omits some. The data show under 850,000 clones, with 80% to 95% seen just once and 24% held by the top ten. The material sequenced was naive CD8+ T cells sorted from blood. The receptors were sampled from a man aged 30-40 years in good health. Both conserved end residues are part of each CDR3. Fields, in order: J gene, CDR3 length, clone size, D gene, V gene, CDR3 protein, CDR3 DNA. The D gene is left open where the match is weak. Some rows have no size entry. The others give once, few or many, or a class for an expanded clone.

>TRBJ2-7|14|-|TRBD2|TRBV28
CASALAGGSYEQYF
TGTGCCAGCGCACTAGCGGGAGGATCCTACGAGCAGTACTTC
>TRBJ2-4|11|-|-|TRBV2
CASSSRGNQYF
TGTGCCAGCAGCTCCCGGGGGAATCAGTACTTC
>TRBJ1-5|16|-|-|TRBV19
CASSPPPDRPNQPQHF
TGTGCCAGTAGCCCCCCTCCCGACAGACCCAATCAGCCCCAGCATTTT
>TRBJ2-3|14|-|TRBD2|TRBV2
CARGLAGETDTQYF
TGTGCCAGAGGACTAGCGGGAGAAACAGATACGCAGTATTTT
>TRBJ2-1|14|once|TRBD1|TRBV6-1
CASSEWQGAYEQFF
TGTGCCAGCAGTGAGTGGCAGGGGGCGTATGAGCAGTTCTTC
>TRBJ2-7|14|many|TRBD2|TRBV18
CASSPGLGVVEQYF
TGTGCCAGCTCACCGGGACTAGGGGTTGTCGAGCAGTACTTC
>TRBJ2-7|12|-|-|TRBV27
CASSHTGYEQYF
TGTGCCAGCAGCCACACAGGATACGAGCAGTACTTC
>TRBJ2-7|17|-|TRBD2|TRBV10-3
CAISESSLAGVPGEQYF
TGTGCCATCAGTGAGTCGAGTTTGGCGGGAGTGCCCGGCGAGCAGTACTTC
>TRBJ1-5|16|-|-|TRBV12-2
CASRLGGEGRNQPQHF
TGTGCAAGTCGCTTAGGAGGGGAGGGGAGGAATCAGCCCCAGCATTTT
>TRBJ1-2|11|-|-|TRBV15
CATSRGPRYTF
TGTGCCACCAGCAGAGGCCCGCGCTACACCTTC
>TRBJ2-3|18|-|-|TRBV9
CASSVAQISDQSTDTQYF
TGTGCCAGCAGCGTAGCCCAGATTTCGGACCAAAGCACAGATACGCAGTATTTT
>TRBJ2-7|15|-|TRBD2|TRBV29-1
CSVVGSAGVGYEQYF
TGCAGCGTTGTAGGGTCAGCGGGAGTAGGGTACGAGCAGTACTTC
>TRBJ2-2|11|-|-|TRBV2
CARSRAGELFF
TGTGCCAGATCCCGGGCCGGGGAGCTGTTTTTT
>TRBJ2-1|11|-|-|TRBV27
CASSRFNEQFF
TGTGCCAGCAGCCGATTCAATGAGCAGTTCTTC
>TRBJ2-1|15|-|-|TRBV19
CASSSGREGYNEQFF
TGTGCCAGTAGTTCCGGTCGGGAAGGGTACAATGAGCAGTTCTTC
>TRBJ1-2|14|-|TRBD1|TRBV19
CASSTGGAGYGYTF
TGTGCCAGTAGTACAGGGGGCGCTGGCTATGGCTACACCTTC
>TRBJ2-7|13|once|-|TRBV14
CASSPGWSYEQYF
TGTGCCAGCAGCCCAGGGTGGTCCTACGAGCAGTACTTC
>TRBJ1-2|14|-|TRBD1|TRBV27
CASSLGRGGSGYTF
TGTGCCAGCAGTTTGGGCAGGGGGGGTAGTGGCTACACCTTC
>TRBJ2-3|16|-|-|TRBV27
CASSFTSPLVTDTQYF
TGTGCCAGCAGTTTTACCTCGCCTTTAGTCACAGATACGCAGTATTTT
>TRBJ1-2|14|-|-|TRBV28
CASSSRWRDYGYTF
TGTGCCAGCAGTTCTCGGTGGCGGGACTATGGCTACACCTTC